Given below is one T cell receptor (beta chain) in context. Its antigen is undetermined. The read falls 3 residues short of the CDR3 end, and the missing part is taken from the germline J gene. The sample is drawn from a study of T cell clonality in common variable immunodeficiency. Regarding the study as a whole: Fewer deletions and N-nucleotide insertions were reportedly seen in common variable immunodeficiency TCR beta sequences. TCRbeta clonality was increased in CVID versus healthy controls.

Assay: immunoSEQ multiplex PCR; the TCRdb copy retains only in-frame clones and omits some. The repertoire consists of 14,000 or so clones, none detected only once. The length of the CDR3 is 15 residues. Germline V gives CDR1 LNHDA, CDR2 SQIVND (reference sequence). V shed 4 bases and J 3 bases; nucleotides not matched to a gene: 9. V is TRBV19 and J is TRBJ2-7, with 7 bases fitting TRBD1. What was sequenced was peripheral blood mononuclear cells. The receptor was isolated from a human donor with common variable immunodeficiency. The part of the CDR3 DNA that was read is TGTGCCAGTAGTACTTCACCGGGACAGTTCTACGAG. Amino acids: CASSTSPGQFYE. The entire CDR3 protein is CASSTSPGQFYEQYF.